The text below deals with one TCR beta chain. The antigen is undetermined. Other DNA variants within this sample encode the same CDR3. This sample was taken from a study of T cell responses to AZD1222 COVID-19 vaccine. Germline V gene sequence: CDR1 MNHEY, CDR2 SMNVEV (reference sequence). V lost 3 bases and J 1 base, leaving 6 bases between the germline ends. The CDR3 extends over 13 amino acids. Profiling relied on immunoSEQ multiplex PCR, and the TCRdb table lists in-frame clones only, not all of them. The table includes approximately 220,000 clones, approximately 94% detected once. Overall study findings and caveats: Two AZD1222 administrations were followed by greater Spike-specific TCR breadth and depth.

This chain connects TRBV27 to TRBJ1-1; TRBD1 might be the D (5 bases). The TCR comes from an adult in good health. The input for sequencing was peripheral blood, taken on day 0 of MenACWY control vaccination. The CDR3 loop reads CASSLGRNTEAFF. CDR3 bases: TGTGCCAGCAGTTTGGGACGGAACACTGAAGCTTTCTTT.